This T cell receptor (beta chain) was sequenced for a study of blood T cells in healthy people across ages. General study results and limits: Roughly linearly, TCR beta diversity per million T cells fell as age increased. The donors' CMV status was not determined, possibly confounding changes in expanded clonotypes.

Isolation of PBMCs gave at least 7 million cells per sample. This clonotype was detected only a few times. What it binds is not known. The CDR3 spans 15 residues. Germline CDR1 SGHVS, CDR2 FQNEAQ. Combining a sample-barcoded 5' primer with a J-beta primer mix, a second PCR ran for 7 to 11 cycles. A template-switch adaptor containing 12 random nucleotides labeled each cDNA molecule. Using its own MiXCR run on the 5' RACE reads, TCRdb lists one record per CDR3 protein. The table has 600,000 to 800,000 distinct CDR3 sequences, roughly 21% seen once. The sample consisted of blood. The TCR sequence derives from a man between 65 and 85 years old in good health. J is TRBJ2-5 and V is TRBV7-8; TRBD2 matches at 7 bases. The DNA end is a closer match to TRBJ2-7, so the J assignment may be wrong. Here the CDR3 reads CASSLEASGTYEQYF. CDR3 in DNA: TGTGCCAGCAGCTTAGAGGCTAGCGGTACCTACGAGCAGTACTTC.